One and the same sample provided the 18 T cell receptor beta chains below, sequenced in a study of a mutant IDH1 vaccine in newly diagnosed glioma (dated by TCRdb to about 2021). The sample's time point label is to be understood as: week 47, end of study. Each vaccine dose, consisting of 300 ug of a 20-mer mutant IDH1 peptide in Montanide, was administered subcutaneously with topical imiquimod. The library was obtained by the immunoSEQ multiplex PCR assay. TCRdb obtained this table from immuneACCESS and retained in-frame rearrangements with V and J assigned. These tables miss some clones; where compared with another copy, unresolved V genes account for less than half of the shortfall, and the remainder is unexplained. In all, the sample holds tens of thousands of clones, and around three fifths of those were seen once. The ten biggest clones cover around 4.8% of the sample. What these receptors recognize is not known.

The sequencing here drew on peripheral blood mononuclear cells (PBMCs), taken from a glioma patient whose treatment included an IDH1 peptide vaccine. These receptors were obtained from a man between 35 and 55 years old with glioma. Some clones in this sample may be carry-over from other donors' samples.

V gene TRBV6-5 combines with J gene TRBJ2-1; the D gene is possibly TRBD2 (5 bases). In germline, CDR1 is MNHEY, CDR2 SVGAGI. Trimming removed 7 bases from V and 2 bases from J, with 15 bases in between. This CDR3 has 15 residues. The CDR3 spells CASTLREGTYNEQFF. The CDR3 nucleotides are TGTGCCAGCACCCTACGAGAGGGAACCTACAATGAGCAGTTCTTC.

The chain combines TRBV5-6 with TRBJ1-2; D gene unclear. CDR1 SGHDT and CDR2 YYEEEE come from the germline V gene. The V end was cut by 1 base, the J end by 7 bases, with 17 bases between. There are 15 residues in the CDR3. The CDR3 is CASSLWAGPTTGYTF. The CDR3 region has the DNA TGTGCCAGCAGCTTGTGGGCAGGCCCAACCACTGGCTACACCTTC. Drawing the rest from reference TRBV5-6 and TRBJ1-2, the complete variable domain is DAGVTQSPTHLIKTRGQQVTLRCSPKSGHDTVSWYQQALGQGPQFIFQYYEEEERQRGNFPDRFSGHQFPNYSSELNVNALLLGDSALYLCASSLWAGPTTGYTFGSGTRLTVV.

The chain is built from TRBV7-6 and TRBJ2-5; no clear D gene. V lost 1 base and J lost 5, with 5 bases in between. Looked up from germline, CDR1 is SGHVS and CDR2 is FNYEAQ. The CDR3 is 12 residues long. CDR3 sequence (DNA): TGTGCCAGCAGCTTAGTGCGGGAGACCCAGTACTTC. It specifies CASSLVRETQYF. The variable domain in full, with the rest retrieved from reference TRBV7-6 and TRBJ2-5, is GAGVSQSPRYKVTKRGQDVALRCDPISGHVSLYWYRQALGQGPEFLTYFNYEAQQDKSGLPNDRFSAERPEGSISTLTIQRTEQRDSAMYRCASSLVRETQYFGPGTRLLVL.

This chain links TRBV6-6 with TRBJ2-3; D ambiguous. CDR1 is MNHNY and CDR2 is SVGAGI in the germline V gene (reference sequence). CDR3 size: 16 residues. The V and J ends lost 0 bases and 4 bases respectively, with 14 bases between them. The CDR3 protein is CASSYSAELVADTQYF. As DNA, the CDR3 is TGTGCCAGCAGTTACTCGGCGGAATTGGTCGCAGATACGCAGTATTTT.

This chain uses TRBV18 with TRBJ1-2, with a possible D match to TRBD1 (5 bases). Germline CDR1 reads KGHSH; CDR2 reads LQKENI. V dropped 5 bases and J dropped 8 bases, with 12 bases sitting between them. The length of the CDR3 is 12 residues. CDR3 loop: CASSGASTGYTF. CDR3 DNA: TGTGCCAGCTCAGGGGCCTCAACGGGCTACACCTTC.

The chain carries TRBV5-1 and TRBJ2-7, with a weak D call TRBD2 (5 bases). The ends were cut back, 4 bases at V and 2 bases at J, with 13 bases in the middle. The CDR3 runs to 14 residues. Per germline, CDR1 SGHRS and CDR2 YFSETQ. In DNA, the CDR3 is TGCGCCAGCAGCAGGGAGACGCGTGCCTACGAGCAGTACTTC. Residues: CASSRETRAYEQYF.

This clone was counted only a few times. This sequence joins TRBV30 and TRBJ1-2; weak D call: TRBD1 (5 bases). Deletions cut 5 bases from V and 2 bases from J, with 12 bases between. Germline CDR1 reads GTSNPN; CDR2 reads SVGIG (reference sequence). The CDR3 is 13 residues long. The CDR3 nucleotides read TGTGCCTGGGACCCCACAGGAAACTATGGCTACACCTTC. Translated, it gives CAWDPTGNYGYTF.

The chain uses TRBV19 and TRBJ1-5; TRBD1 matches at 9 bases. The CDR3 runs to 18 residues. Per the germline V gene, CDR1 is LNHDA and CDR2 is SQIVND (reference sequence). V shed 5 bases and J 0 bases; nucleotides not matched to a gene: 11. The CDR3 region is CASSLSSPGQGSNQPQHF. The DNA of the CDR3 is TGTGCCAGTAGTCTCTCGTCGCCGGGACAGGGTAGCAATCAGCCCCAGCATTTT.

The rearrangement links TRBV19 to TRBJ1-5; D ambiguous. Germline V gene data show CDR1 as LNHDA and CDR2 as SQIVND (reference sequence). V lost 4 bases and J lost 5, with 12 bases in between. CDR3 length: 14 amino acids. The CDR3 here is CASSRSGRDQPQHF. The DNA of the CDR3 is TGTGCCAGTAGTAGGTCCGGGAGGGATCAGCCCCAGCATTTT.

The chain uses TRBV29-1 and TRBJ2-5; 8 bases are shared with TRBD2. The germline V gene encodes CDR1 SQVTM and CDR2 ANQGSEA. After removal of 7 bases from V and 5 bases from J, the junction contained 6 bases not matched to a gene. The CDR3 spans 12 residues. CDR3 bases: TGCAGCGCGTTACTAGCGGAGGAGACCCAGTACTTC. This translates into CSALLAEETQYF.

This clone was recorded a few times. CDR3 residues: CASSPQDRGTSYTF. The CDR3 coding sequence is TGTGCCAGCTCACCCCAGGACAGGGGTACGAGCTACACCTTC. The chain uses TRBV18 and TRBJ1-2, with 9 bases matching TRBD1. This CDR3 is built from 14 residues. From germline, CDR1 is KGHSH and CDR2 LQKENI. With V trimmed by 3 bases and J by 9 bases, 8 bases remained unmatched.

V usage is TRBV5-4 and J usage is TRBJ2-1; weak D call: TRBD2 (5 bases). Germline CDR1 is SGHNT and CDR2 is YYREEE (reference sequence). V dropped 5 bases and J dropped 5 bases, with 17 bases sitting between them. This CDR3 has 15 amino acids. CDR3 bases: TGTGCCAGCAGATCGACACCGCTAGCAAACAATGAGCAGTTCTTC. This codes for CASRSTPLANNEQFF. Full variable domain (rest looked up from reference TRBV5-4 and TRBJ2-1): ETGVTQSPTHLIKTRGQQVTLRCSSQSGHNTVSWYQQALGQGPQFIFQYYREEENGRGNFPPRFSGLQFPNYSSELNVNALELDDSALYLCASRSTPLANNEQFFGPGTRLTVL.

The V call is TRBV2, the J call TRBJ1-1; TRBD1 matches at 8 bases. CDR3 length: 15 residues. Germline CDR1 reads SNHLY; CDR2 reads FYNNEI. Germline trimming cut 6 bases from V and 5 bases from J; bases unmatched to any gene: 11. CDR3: CASRPRQGLTTEAFF. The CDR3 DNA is TGTGCCAGCAGGCCTAGACAGGGGTTAACGACTGAAGCTTTCTTT.

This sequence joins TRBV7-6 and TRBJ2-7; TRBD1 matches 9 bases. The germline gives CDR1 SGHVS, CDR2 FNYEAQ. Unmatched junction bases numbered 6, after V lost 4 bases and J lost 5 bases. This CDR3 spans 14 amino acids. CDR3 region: CASSSGQGWHEQYF. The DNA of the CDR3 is TGTGCCAGCAGCTCCGGACAGGGGTGGCACGAGCAGTACTTC.

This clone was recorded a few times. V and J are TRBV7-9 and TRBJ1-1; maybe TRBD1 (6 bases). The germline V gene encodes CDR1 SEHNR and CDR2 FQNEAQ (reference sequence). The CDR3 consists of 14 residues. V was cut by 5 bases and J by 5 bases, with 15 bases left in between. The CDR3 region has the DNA TGTGCCAGCAGCGTCAGGGCAGGGGAAACTGAAGCTTTCTTT. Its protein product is CASSVRAGETEAFF.

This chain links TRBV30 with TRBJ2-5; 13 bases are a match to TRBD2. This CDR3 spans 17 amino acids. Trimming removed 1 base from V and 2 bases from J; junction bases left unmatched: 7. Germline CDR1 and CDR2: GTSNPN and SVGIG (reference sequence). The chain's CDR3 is CAWSGGLAGVEQETQYF. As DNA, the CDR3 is TGTGCCTGGAGTGGCGGACTAGCGGGGGTGGAGCAAGAGACCCAGTACTTC.

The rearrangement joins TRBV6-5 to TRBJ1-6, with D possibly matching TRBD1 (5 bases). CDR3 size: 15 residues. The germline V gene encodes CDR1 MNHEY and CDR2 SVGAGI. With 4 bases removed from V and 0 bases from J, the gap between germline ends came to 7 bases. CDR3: CASSWGGSYNSPLHF. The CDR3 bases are TGTGCCAGCAGTTGGGGGGGCTCCTATAATTCACCCCTCCACTTT.

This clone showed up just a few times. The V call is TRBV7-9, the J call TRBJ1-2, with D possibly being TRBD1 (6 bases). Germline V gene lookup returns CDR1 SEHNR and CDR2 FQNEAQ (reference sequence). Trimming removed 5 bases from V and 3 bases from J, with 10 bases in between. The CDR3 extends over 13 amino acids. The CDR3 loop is CASSPGHDYGYTF. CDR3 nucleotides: TGTGCCAGCAGCCCGGGACATGACTATGGCTACACCTTC. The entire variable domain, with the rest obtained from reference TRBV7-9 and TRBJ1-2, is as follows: DTGVSQNPRHKITKRGQNVTFRCDPISEHNRLYWYRQTLGQGPEFLTYFQNEAQLEKSRLLSDRFSAERPKGSFSTLEIQRTEQGDSAMYLCASSPGHDYGYTFGSGTRLTVV.